The 6 T cell receptor beta chains below were found in one sample sequenced in a study of blood T cell repertoires in COVID-19. Assay: immunoSEQ multiplex PCR; the TCRdb copy retains only in-frame clones and omits some. The sample contains roughly 300,000 clones, around 88% of which appear only once. The material sequenced was peripheral blood. These receptor sequences come from a woman in her forties or fifties with acute or convalescent COVID-19.

This chain connects TRBV2 to TRBJ2-3; 7 bases map to TRBD2. The germline CDR1 and CDR2 sequences are SNHLY and FYNNEI. The CDR3 loop spans 14 amino acids. After removal of 7 bases from V and 1 base from J, the junction contained 5 bases not matched to a gene. CDR3 in amino acids: CASIGGYGTDTQYF. Here the CDR3 DNA reads TGTGCCAGCATCGGGGGGTACGGCACAGATACGCAGTATTTT.

The genes are TRBV29-1 and TRBJ2-7; no clear D gene. From germline, CDR1 is SQVTM and CDR2 ANQGSEA. CDR3 size: 11 residues. Trimming took 3 bases from V and 5 from J, leaving 8 bases between them. The CDR3 sequence: CSVDAGHEQYV. CDR3 bases: TGCAGCGTTGACGCTGGGCACGAGCAGTACGTC.

The CDR3 is CASRDRGAVNNEQFF. The CDR3 coding sequence is TGTGCCAGCAGGGACCGGGGAGCGGTAAACAATGAGCAGTTCTTC. This chain links TRBV6-5 with TRBJ2-1; possibly TRBD2 for D (5 bases). CDR3 length equals 15 residues. Trimming removed 6 bases at V and 5 bases at J, with 17 bases between. The germline V gene encodes CDR1 MNHEY and CDR2 SVGAGI.

The J gene is TRBJ1-6, the V gene TRBV7-9; 9 bases are shared with TRBD1. Germline values: CDR1 SEHNR, CDR2 FQNEAQ (reference sequence). Trimming took 3 bases from V and 9 from J; bases not matched to a gene: 3. The CDR3 contains 14 residues. The CDR3 sequence is CASSLGQGGSPLHF. Written as DNA, the CDR3 is TGTGCCAGCAGCTTGGGACAGGGAGGTTCACCCCTCCACTTT.

The chain recombines TRBV18 with TRBJ2-3; 8 nucleotides line up with TRBD2. The CDR3 loop spans 16 amino acids. Per germline, CDR1 KGHSH and CDR2 LQKENI. The trim removed 6 bases at V and 1 base at J, leaving 9 bases unmatched. In DNA, the CDR3 is TGTGCCAGCTCCGAGGGGAATAGCGGGGGCACAGATACGCAGTATTTT. Protein sequence: CASSEGNSGGTDTQYF.

The rearrangement joins TRBV5-1 to TRBJ1-1; D not certain. Trimming cost V 4 bases and J 1 base, with 14 bases left between them. Germline CDR1 SGHRS, CDR2 YFSETQ. The CDR3 sequence is 15 residues long. The CDR3 here is CASSPLPVTNTEAFF. The CDR3 DNA reads TGCGCCAGCAGCCCTTTGCCAGTTACGAACACTGAAGCTTTCTTT.